This record covers a single T cell receptor beta chain. Its antigen is as yet unknown. This CDR3 spans 15 amino acids. Germline assignment: CDR1 DFQATT and CDR2 SNEGSKA (reference sequence). Trimming took off 2 bases at V and 7 bases at J, with 17 bases between the two ends. Next came a second PCR, run for about 6 to 12 cycles, which used a sample-barcoded 5' primer along with a J-beta primer mix. TCRdb called the 5' RACE reads again in MiXCR, with one record for every CDR3 protein. Counted here are some 930,000 distinct CDR3 sequences, about 29% occurring once; the ten biggest clones make up roughly a tenth. Each sample used at least 6.5 million PBMCs. This sample was included in a study of blood T cells in healthy people across ages. Study-wide results and caveats: Relative to aged donors, long-lived donors carried more naive CD4+ cells and displayed higher diversity.

This sample also appeared in a second study, on T cells of mothers and their children. That study adds: The TCR beta CDR3 read count exceeded 8 million for each mother and was about 3 million for each child. Inherited differences only slightly affect thymic shaping of TCR recombination output.

The sample consisted of blood. The chain recombines TRBV20-1 with TRBJ1-4; weak D call: TRBD1 (5 bases). This receptor was obtained from a middle-aged woman in good health. The CDR3 DNA reads as TGCAGTGCTAGAATGCGGGGCAGGCGCCGTGAAAAACTGTTTTTT. Amino acids: CSARMRGRRREKLFF.